The 19 T cell receptor beta chains below come from one sample, sequenced in a study of cytomegalovirus exposure and HLA in healthy donors. Primers: 60 Vbeta forward and 13 Jbeta reverse. TCRdb's copy holds only in-frame clones and misses some; the assay was immunoSEQ multiplex PCR. The sample includes around 170,000 clones, about 65% of them seen just once. The material sequenced was PBMCs. Receptors originate from a girl aged 10-17 years in good health and CMV-seronegative.

The chain couples TRBV4-1 to TRBJ1-6; D is unclear. V lost 0 bases and J 6 bases, leaving 9 bases between the germline ends. Germline assignment: CDR1 MGHRA and CDR2 YSYEKL. The CDR3 length is 15 residues. CDR3 sequence reads: CASSQDGGLNSPLHF. The CDR3 DNA reads TGCGCCAGCAGCCAAGATGGAGGGCTTAATTCACCCCTCCACTTT.

The chain uses TRBV11-2 and TRBJ1-2; tentatively, D is TRBD1 (6 bases). V lost 0 bases, J lost 9 bases, and 17 bases lay in between. The CDR3 is made up of 15 amino acids. Germline V CDR1 and CDR2: SGHAT, FQNNGV. The CDR3 bases are TGTGCCAGCAGCTTAGAGAGTAGTGCGGGGGCAAGCTACACCTTC. Translation gives CASSLESSAGASYTF.

The chain combines TRBV29-1 with TRBJ1-2; possibly TRBD1 for D (5 bases). The V end lost 3 bases, the J end lost 7 bases, and 15 bases lay between the germline ends. There are 13 residues in the CDR3. Germline V lookup: CDR1 SQVTM, CDR2 ANQGSEA. The CDR3 protein is CSVELTGGIGYTF. The CDR3 DNA reads as TGCAGCGTTGAGCTCACGGGGGGAATTGGCTACACCTTC.

The chain has TRBV19 and TRBJ1-5, with TRBD1 as a possible D gene (5 bases). Germline CDR1 LNHDA, CDR2 SQIVND (reference sequence). V was cut by 3 bases and J by 4 bases, with 22 bases left in between. CDR3 length: 18 amino acids. CDR3 coding DNA: TGTGCCAGTAGTATCCCCTGGTCAGGGCAGCCACGAAATCAGCCCCAGCATTTT. Translation: CASSIPWSGQPRNQPQHF.

V and J are TRBV18 and TRBJ2-7; 11 bases agree with TRBD1. J lost 6 bases, V lost 0 bases, and 7 bases had no gene match. Per germline, CDR1 KGHSH and CDR2 LQKENI. The CDR3 is 16 amino acids. The CDR3 region has the DNA TGTGCCAGCTCACCACCGGTAGGACAGGGGGCTGGCGAGCAGTACTTC. It yields the protein CASSPPVGQGAGEQYF.

The chain is built from TRBV27 and TRBJ2-5, with 11 bases identical to TRBD2. Trimming cost V 5 bases and J 4 bases; bases outside gene matches: 9. This CDR3 has 16 amino acids. CDR1 is MNHEY, CDR2 SMNVEV, per germline (reference sequence). The CDR3 DNA reads TGTGCCAGCAGTCCAGGATTAGCGGGGGGGCGAGAGACCCAGTACTTC. Amino acids: CASSPGLAGGRETQYF.

This clone has more than one count but fewer than ten. The chain carries TRBV18 and TRBJ1-2; TRBD1 matches at 9 bases. CDR3 length: 15 residues. Losses at the gene ends were 6 bases for V and 8 bases for J; bases not matched to a gene: 13. CDR1 KGHSH and CDR2 LQKENI come from the germline V gene. The CDR3 region has the DNA TGTGCCAGCTCCGGCGAGACAGGGGGGCAGGAGGGCTACACCTTC. It translates to CASSGETGGQEGYTF. The whole variable domain, remainder taken from reference TRBV18 and TRBJ1-2, is NAGVMQNPRHLVRRRGQEARLRCSPMKGHSHVYWYRQLPEEGLKFMVYLQKENIIDESGMPKERFSAEFPKEGPSILRIQQVVRGDSAAYFCASSGETGGQEGYTFGSGTRLTVV.

CDR3 residues: CATSRGSQGSAEAFF. Here the CDR3 DNA reads TGTGCCACCAGCAGAGGAAGCCAGGGGAGCGCTGAAGCTTTCTTT. The V gene is TRBV15, the J gene TRBJ1-1; possibly TRBD1 for D (6 bases). The CDR3 sequence is 15 residues long. The V end lost 1 base, the J end lost 6 bases, and 15 bases lay between the germline ends. The germline gives CDR1 LNHNV, CDR2 YYDKDF (reference sequence).

The gene calls are TRBV27 and TRBJ2-7, with a tentative D call TRBD1 (6 bases). Between the trimmed V and J ends, which lost 3 bases and 1 base, there was a span of 10 bases. CDR3 length: 14 residues. Germline V gives CDR1 MNHEY, CDR2 SMNVEV (reference sequence). The CDR3 nucleotides read TGTGCCAGCAGTTTTACAGGGACGTCCTACGAGCAGTACTTC. Encoded protein: CASSFTGTSYEQYF.

V is TRBV4-1 and J is TRBJ1-2; 7 bases map to TRBD1. Germline loops: CDR1 MGHRA, CDR2 YSYEKL. Trimming cost V 0 bases and J 1 base; bases outside gene matches: 8. The CDR3 totals 17 residues. The CDR3 spells CASSQDYGQAINYGYTF. As DNA, the CDR3 is TGCGCCAGCAGCCAAGATTATGGACAGGCGATTAACTATGGCTACACCTTC.

This rearrangement joins TRBV14 to TRBJ1-1; D is uncertain. V was cut by 5 bases and J by 0 bases, with 10 bases left in between. The length of the CDR3 is 14 residues. CDR1 is SGHDN and CDR2 is FVKESK in the germline V gene. CDR3 bases: TGTGCCAGCAGCGCATACGGGATGAACACTGAAGCTTTCTTT. It specifies CASSAYGMNTEAFF.

J is TRBJ1-1 and V is TRBV6-5; D uncertain. The CDR3 totals 13 residues. The V gene lost 2 bases and the J gene lost 2 bases, with 6 bases spanning the gap. Germline lookup yields CDR1 MNHEY and CDR2 SVGAGI. CDR3 sequence reads: CASSYEGNTEAFF. The CDR3 DNA reads as TGTGCCAGCAGTTACGAGGGTAACACTGAAGCTTTCTTT.

The chain links TRBV9 to TRBJ2-3; D may be TRBD1 (6 bases). The V gene's germline CDR1 is SGDLS and CDR2 YYNGEE. V lost 1 base and J 3 bases, leaving 15 bases between the germline ends. This CDR3 has 16 amino acids. CDR3 amino acids: CASSVQGLSETDTQYF. The CDR3, as DNA: TGTGCCAGCAGCGTACAGGGGTTGAGTGAAACAGATACGCAGTATTTT.

This chain uses TRBV29-1 with TRBJ2-7, with D maybe TRBD1 (6 bases). Germline-derived CDR1 and CDR2 are SQVTM and ANQGSEA. CDR3 length equals 14 residues. Trimming stripped 2 bases from V and 4 bases from J, with 15 bases between. CDR3 bases: TGCAGCGTTGAAACGGGGCAGGGGATATACGAGCAGTACTTC. Its translation: CSVETGQGIYEQYF.

V is TRBV10-2 and J is TRBJ1-5; no firm D call. The CDR3 loop spans 13 amino acids. Between the trimmed V and J ends, which lost 8 bases and 5 bases, there was a span of 13 bases. The germline CDR1 and CDR2 sequences are WSHSY and SAAADI. CDR3 sequence reads: CASVSHPHQPQHF. In DNA, the CDR3 is TGCGCCAGCGTTAGTCATCCACATCAGCCCCAGCATTTT.

The chain combines TRBV10-2 with TRBJ2-5; 10 bases are a match to TRBD2. The junction had 7 bases not matched to a gene; V was cut back by 4 bases and J by 5 bases. The CDR3 spans 15 residues. Germline V lookup: CDR1 WSHSY, CDR2 SAAADI. In DNA, the CDR3 is TGCGCCAGCAGTGTAGCGGGGGGATCCGTGGAGACCCAGTACTTC. This translates into CASSVAGGSVETQYF.

This clone was found a few times. The chain carries TRBV9 and TRBJ1-1, with a weak D call TRBD1 (6 bases). This CDR3 has 18 residues. Germline values: CDR1 SGDLS, CDR2 YYNGEE. Trimming removed 0 bases from V and 5 bases from J, with 23 bases in between. In DNA form, the CDR3 reads TGTGCCAGCAGCGTAGCCATGGCAGGGGCCCCTTGGGGGACTGAAGCTTTCTTT. Translation gives CASSVAMAGAPWGTEAFF.

Details on this clone: This CDR3 is also generated by other DNA sequences in the sample. V usage is TRBV6-5 and J usage is TRBJ1-1; 8 bases line up with TRBD1. The CDR3 runs to 14 residues. Per the germline V gene, CDR1 is MNHEY and CDR2 is SVGAGI. Trimming at V came to 0 bases and at J to 3 bases, leaving 0 bases not matched to a gene. CDR3 in DNA: TGTGCCAGCAGTTACTCGGACAGGGACACTGAAGCTTTCTTT. Amino acids: CASSYSDRDTEAFF.

In this sample, this clone turned up once. The genes are TRBV18 and TRBJ1-2, with TRBD1 identical over 8 bases. Trimming removed 8 bases from V and 3 bases from J; junction bases left unmatched: 5. This CDR3 is 13 amino acids long. Germline values: CDR1 KGHSH, CDR2 LQKENI. CDR3 loop: CASGQGADYGYTF. The CDR3 coding sequence is TGTGCCAGCGGTCAGGGGGCGGACTATGGCTACACCTTC.